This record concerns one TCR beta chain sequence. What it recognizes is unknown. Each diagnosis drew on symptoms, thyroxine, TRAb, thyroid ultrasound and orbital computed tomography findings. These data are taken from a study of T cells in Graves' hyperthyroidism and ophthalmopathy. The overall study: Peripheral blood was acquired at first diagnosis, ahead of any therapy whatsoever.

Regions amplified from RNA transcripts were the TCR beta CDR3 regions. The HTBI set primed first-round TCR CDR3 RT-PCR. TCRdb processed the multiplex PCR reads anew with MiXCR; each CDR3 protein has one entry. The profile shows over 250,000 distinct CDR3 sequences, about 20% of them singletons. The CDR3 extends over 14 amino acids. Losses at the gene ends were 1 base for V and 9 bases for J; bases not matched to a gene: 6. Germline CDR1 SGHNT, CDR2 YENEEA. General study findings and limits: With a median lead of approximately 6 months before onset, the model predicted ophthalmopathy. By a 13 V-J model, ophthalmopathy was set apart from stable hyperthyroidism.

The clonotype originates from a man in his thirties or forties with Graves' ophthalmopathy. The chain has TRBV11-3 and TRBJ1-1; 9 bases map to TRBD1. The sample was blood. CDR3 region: CASSLAGQGVKAFF. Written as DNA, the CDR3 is TGTGCCAGCAGCTTAGCGGGACAGGGAGTAAAAGCTTTCTTT.